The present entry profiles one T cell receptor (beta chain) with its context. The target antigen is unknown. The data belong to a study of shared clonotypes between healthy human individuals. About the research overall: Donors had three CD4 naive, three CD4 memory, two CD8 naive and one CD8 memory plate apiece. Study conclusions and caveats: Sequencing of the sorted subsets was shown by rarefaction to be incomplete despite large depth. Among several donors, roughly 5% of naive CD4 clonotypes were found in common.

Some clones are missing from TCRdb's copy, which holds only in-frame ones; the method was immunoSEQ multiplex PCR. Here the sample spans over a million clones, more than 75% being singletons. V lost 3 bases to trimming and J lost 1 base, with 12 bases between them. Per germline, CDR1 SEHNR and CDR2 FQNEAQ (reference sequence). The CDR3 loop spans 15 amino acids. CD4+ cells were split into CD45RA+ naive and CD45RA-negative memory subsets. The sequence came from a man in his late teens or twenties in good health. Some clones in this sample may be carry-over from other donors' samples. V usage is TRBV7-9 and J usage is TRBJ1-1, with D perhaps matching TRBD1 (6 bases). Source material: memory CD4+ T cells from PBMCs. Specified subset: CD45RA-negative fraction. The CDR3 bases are TGTGCCAGCAGCTTTTATAGGGGGGCGAACACTGAAGCTTTCTTT. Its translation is CASSFYRGANTEAFF.